The entry below describes one TCR beta chain. Its specificity is unknown. The data were obtained in a study of T cell responses to AZD1222 COVID-19 vaccine. Whole-study findings and limits: The peak T cell response came first, and repertoires were sampled only after it. Donor demographics were predominantly white British with a female majority; clonal diversity may be underestimated. Spike-specific TCR breadth rose after two AZD1222 doses, and depth rose as well.

TCRdb's table, derived via immunoSEQ multiplex PCR, lists solely in-frame clones and lacks some. The data show 75,000 to 85,000 clones, with about three quarters seen just once and 27% held by the top ten. Trimming removed 1 base at V and 7 bases at J, with 14 bases between. Germline CDR1 and CDR2: SEHNR and FQNEAQ (reference sequence). This CDR3 spans 15 amino acids. The source of this sequence is an adult who received the MenACWY meningococcal vaccine as a control. Sequencing used peripheral blood, obtained 28 days after the second dose of the MenACWY control vaccine. V is TRBV7-9 and J is TRBJ2-1; D is unresolved. The CDR3 nucleotides read TGTGCCAGCAGCTTAGGCTCCATATCCGAAAATGAGCAGTTCTTC. The encoded protein is CASSLGSISENEQFF.